This T cell receptor beta chain emerged from a study of blood T cells in healthy people across ages. Study context: Every two T cells gave about one barcoded beta molecule via template switching.

A J-beta primer mix and a sample-barcoded 5' primer were used in a second PCR of about 6 to 12 cycles. One entry per CDR3 protein, called by TCRdb with MiXCR from the 5' RACE reads. The table lists about 1,800,000 distinct CDR3 sequences, approximately 30% of them singletons. Germline CDR1 and CDR2: MDHEN and SYDVKM. There are 12 residues in the CDR3. V dropped 4 bases and J dropped 10 bases, with 14 bases sitting between them. General study points: Bulk PBMC profiling left naive and antigen-experienced comparisons inconclusive.

As regards this clonotype: The antigen remains unidentified.

The rearrangement joins TRBV28 to TRBJ2-7; the D is unclear. The sequenced sample consisted of blood. This TCR was sampled from a woman aged 25 to 39 in good health. CDR3 loop: CASSSRSPPQYF. For the CDR3, the DNA is TGTGCCAGCAGTTCCCGCTCCCCCCCCCAGTACTTC.